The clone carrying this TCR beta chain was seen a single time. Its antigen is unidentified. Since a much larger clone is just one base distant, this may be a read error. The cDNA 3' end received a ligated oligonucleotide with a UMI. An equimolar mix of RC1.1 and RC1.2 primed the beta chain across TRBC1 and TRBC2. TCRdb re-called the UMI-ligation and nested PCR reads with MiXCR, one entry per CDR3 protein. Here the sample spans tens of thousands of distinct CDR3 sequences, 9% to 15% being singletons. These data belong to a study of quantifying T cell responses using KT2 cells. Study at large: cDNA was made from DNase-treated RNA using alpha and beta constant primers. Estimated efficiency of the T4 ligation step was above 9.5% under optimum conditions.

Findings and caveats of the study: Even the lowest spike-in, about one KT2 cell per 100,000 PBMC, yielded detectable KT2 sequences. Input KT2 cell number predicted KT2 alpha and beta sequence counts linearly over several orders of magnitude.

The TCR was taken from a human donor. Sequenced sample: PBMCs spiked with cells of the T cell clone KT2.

The CDR3 sequence: CASSYSGSGANVLTF. The DNA for the CDR3 is TGTGCCAGCAGTTACTCTGGCTCTGGGGCCAACGTCCTGACTTTC. J is TRBJ2-6 and V is TRBV6-5; D not resolved. Germline V gene sequence: CDR1 MNHEY, CDR2 SVGAGI. The CDR3 consists of 15 residues. Deletions cut 0 bases from V and 0 bases from J, with 3 bases between.